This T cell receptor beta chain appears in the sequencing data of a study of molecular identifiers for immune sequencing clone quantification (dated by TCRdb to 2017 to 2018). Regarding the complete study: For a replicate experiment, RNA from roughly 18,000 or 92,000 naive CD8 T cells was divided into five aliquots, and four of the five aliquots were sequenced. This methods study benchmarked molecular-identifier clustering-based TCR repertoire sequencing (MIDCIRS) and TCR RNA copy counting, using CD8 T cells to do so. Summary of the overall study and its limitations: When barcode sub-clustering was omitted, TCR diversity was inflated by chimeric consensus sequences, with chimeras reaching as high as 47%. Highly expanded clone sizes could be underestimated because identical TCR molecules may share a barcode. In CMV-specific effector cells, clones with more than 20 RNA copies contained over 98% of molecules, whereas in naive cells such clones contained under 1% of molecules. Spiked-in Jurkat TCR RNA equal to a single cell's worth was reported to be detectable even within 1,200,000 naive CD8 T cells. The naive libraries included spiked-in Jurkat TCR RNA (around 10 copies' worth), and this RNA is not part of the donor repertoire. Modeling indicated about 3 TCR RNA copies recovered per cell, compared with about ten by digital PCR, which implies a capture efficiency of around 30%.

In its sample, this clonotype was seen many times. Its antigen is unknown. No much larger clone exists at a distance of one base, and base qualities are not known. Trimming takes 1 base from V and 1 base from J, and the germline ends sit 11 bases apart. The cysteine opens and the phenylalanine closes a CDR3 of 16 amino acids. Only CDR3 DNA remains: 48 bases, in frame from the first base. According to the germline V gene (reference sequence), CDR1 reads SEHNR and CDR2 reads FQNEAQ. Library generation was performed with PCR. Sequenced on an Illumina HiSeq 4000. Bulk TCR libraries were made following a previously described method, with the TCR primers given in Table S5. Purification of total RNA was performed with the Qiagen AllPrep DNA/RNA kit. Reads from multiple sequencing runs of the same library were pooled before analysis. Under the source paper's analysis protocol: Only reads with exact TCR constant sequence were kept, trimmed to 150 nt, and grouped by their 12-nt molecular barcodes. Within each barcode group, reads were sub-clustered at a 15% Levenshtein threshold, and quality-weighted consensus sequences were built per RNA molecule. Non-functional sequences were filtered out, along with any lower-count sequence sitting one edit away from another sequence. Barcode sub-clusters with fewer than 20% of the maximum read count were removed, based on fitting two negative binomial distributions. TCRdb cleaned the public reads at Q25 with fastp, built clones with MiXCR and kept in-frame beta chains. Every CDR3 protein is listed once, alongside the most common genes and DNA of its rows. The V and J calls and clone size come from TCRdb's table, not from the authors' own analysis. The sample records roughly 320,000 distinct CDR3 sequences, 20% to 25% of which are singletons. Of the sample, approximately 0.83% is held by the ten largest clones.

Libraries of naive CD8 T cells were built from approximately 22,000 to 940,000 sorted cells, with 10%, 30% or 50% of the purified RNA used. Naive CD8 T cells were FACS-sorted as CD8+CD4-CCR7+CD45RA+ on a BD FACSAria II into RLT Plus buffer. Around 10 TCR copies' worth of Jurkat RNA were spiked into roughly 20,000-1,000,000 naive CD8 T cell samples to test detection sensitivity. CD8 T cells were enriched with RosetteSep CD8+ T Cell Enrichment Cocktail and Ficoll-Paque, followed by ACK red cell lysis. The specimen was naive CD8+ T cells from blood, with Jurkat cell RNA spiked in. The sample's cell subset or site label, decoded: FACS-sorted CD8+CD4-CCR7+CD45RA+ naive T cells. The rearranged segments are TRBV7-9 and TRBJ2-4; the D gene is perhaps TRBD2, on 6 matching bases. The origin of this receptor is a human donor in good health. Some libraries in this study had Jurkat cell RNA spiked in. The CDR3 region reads CASSLVEGPAKNIQYF. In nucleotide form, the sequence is TGTGCCAGCAGCTTAGTGGAGGGCCCTGCCAAAAACATTCAGTACTTC.